At least ten counts were recorded for the clone carrying this T cell receptor beta chain. Trimming left V 0 bases short and J 0 bases short, with 11 bases between. The CDR3 totals 15 residues. In germline, CDR1 is DFQATT, CDR2 SNEGSKA (reference sequence). The entry originates in a study of T cells in Graves' hyperthyroidism and ophthalmopathy. The investigators amplified TCR beta CDR3 regions from RNA transcripts. RT-PCR in the first round (using the HTBI primer set) targeted the TCR CDR3. TCRdb ran MiXCR on the multiplex PCR reads and lists one entry per CDR3 protein. The sample gives 600,000 to 900,000 distinct CDR3 sequences, over 15% of which show up once; around 8% is in the top ten.

The gene calls are TRBV20-1 and TRBJ1-1, with unresolved D. The TCR sequence derives from a man younger than 35 with Graves' hyperthyroidism. Sequencing was done on a sample of blood. CDR3 bases: TGCAGTGCTAGAGATGGTAGAGCCTTGAACACTGAAGCTTTCTTT. It yields the protein CSARDGRALNTEAFF.